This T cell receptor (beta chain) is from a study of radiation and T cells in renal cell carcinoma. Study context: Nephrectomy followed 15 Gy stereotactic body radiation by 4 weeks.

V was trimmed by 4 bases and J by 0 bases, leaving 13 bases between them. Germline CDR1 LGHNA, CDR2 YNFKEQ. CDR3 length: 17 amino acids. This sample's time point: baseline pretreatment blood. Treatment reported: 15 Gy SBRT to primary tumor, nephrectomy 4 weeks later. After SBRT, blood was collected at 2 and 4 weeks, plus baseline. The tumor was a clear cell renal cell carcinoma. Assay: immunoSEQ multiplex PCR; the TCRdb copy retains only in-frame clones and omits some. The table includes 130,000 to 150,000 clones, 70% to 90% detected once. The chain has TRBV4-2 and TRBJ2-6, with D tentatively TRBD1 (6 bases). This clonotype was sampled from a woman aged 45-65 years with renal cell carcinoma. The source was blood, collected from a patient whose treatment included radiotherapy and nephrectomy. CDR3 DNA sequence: TGTGCCAGCAGCCCCGCAGGGGCGAGCTCTGGGGCCAACGTCCTGACTTTC. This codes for CASSPAGASSGANVLTF.